This TCR beta chain is from a study of T cell responses to AZD1222 COVID-19 vaccine. Details on this clone: Antigen unknown.

Study-wide findings and caveats: At baseline, seropositivity was found in only a handful of AZD1222 recipients. Repertoire sampling occurred only after the peak T cell response. Spike-specific TCR breadth and depth both grew after two AZD1222 doses. The CD4 TCRs associated with vaccination extended across spike and predominated at 160-218 and 743-854.

Profiling relied on immunoSEQ multiplex PCR, and the TCRdb table lists in-frame clones only, not all of them. The repertoire has about 220,000 clones, under 95% of them found once; the top ten carry 1%. The clonotype comes from an adult in good health. Material: peripheral blood, obtained on day 0 of MenACWY control vaccination.

CDR3 protein: CSASNGDGSFLSGTF. The CDR3 DNA is TGCAGTGCTAGTAACGGGGACGGATCTTTCTTATCGGGCACCTTC. The chain combines TRBV20-1 with TRBJ1-2, with a weak D call TRBD1 (5 bases). There are 15 residues in the CDR3. Trimming pared 3 bases from V and 13 bases from J, leaving 27 bases between. Germline-derived CDR1 and CDR2 are DFQATT and SNEGSKA (reference sequence).